The clone carrying this TCR beta chain was seen at least ten times. Its specificity is unknown. Germline loops: CDR1 MNHEY, CDR2 SVGAGI. This CDR3 region has 17 residues. Trimming cost V 2 bases and J 5 bases, with 21 bases left between them. This entry is derived from a study of T-cell reconstitution after alpha-beta-depleted transplantation in children. Construction of the TCRbeta library involved unique molecular identifiers. TCRdb reanalysed the PCR reads using MiXCR and keeps one entry per CDR3 protein. This sample has 90,000 to 130,000 distinct CDR3 sequences, with 10% found just once. Study results and limitations: Several hundred graft clones that had expanded were reportedly the source of alpha-beta T cells about two months after transplant.

The starting material was PBMCs, obtained before TCRalphabeta/CD19-depleted stem cell transplant. The sequence derives from a boy between 2 and 10 years old with acute lymphoblastic leukemia, due to receive a stem cell transplant. This chain joins TRBV6-5 and TRBJ2-5; no clear D. CDR3 sequence (DNA): TGTGCCAGCAGTTACGCGCCCCCGGAGATTAGCAGGGAGACCCAGTACTTC. It encodes CASSYAPPEISRETQYF.